A single sample gave rise to the 24 T cell receptor beta chains below, sequenced in a study of T cell responses to AZD1222 COVID-19 vaccine. TCRdb's copy holds only in-frame clones and misses some; the assay was immunoSEQ multiplex PCR. The top ten hold about 3% of the sample, which has 150,000 to 200,000 clones, approximately 86% seen once. The specimen was peripheral blood, collected on day 0 of AZD1222 vaccination. The receptors stem from an adult in good health.

This clone came up once. CDR3 residues: CASSWRENNSPLHF. The CDR3 bases are TGTGCCAGCAGTTGGAGAGAGAATAATTCACCCCTCCACTTT. The genes are TRBV27 and TRBJ1-6; D gene uncertain. The V end lost 4 bases, the J end lost 5 bases, and 9 bases lay between the germline ends. The CDR3 is 14 amino acids. CDR1 MNHEY and CDR2 SMNVEV come from the germline V gene (reference sequence).

This clone has a handful of counts. The CDR3 nucleotides are TGTGCCAGTAGTATTGGGACCTCTGGAAACACCATATATTTT. Amino acid sequence: CASSIGTSGNTIYF. The chain couples TRBV19 to TRBJ1-3; a possible D gene is TRBD1 (5 bases). Trimming cost V 3 bases and J 0 bases, with 6 bases left between them. Germline assignment: CDR1 LNHDA and CDR2 SQIVND (reference sequence). The CDR3 covers 14 residues.

The chain combines TRBV19 with TRBJ2-1, with D possibly being TRBD2 (6 bases). Germline V gene sequence: CDR1 LNHDA, CDR2 SQIVND (reference sequence). V was trimmed by 5 bases and J by 2 bases, leaving 10 bases between them. This CDR3 is built from 14 residues. The CDR3, as DNA: TGTGCCAGTAGTTCTTTAGCGGCCTACAATGAGCAGTTCTTC. Residues: CASSSLAAYNEQFF.

This clone was seen only a few times. The gene calls are TRBV7-8 and TRBJ1-1; a possible D gene is TRBD1 (6 bases). Trimming cost V 5 bases and J 1 base, with 17 bases left between them. Germline V gives CDR1 SGHVS, CDR2 FQNEAQ. The CDR3 contains 16 residues. CDR3 DNA: TGTGCCAGCAGCAACGGACGGGGGCAGAGGAACACTGAAGCTTTCTTT. It encodes CASSNGRGQRNTEAFF.

This clone was found once. V gene TRBV3-1 (or the pseudogene TRBV3-2) combines with J gene TRBJ1-1; weak D call: TRBD1 (5 bases). V lost 4 bases and J lost 1, with 16 bases in between. The CDR3 is 16 residues long. CDR1 is LGHDT, CDR2 YNNKEL, per germline (reference sequence). CDR3 DNA sequence: TGTGCCAGCAGCCGTCGAGGGTCTCAGGGGAACACTGAAGCTTTCTTT. Protein product: CASSRRGSQGNTEAFF.

CDR3 residues: CASSSRQRTNTGELFF. The CDR3 bases are TGTGCCAGCAGCTCAAGACAGAGAACGAACACCGGGGAGCTGTTTTTT. The rearrangement uses TRBV7-9 and TRBJ2-2, with D possibly matching TRBD1 (5 bases). The germline CDR1 and CDR2 sequences are SEHNR and FQNEAQ (reference sequence). The CDR3 loop spans 16 amino acids. The germline V and J ends were trimmed by 4 bases and 0 bases, with 12 bases remaining between them. Full variable domain (rest looked up from reference TRBV7-9 and TRBJ2-2): DTGVSQNPRHKITKRGQNVTFRCDPISEHNRLYWYRQTLGQGPEFLTYFQNEAQLEKSRLLSDRFSAERPKGSFSTLEIQRTEQGDSAMYLCASSSRQRTNTGELFFGEGSRLTVL.

The genes are TRBV30 and TRBJ2-7; a weak D match, TRBD2 (6 bases). The germline V gene encodes CDR1 GTSNPN and CDR2 SVGIG (reference sequence). The V gene lost 2 bases and the J gene lost 8 bases, with 16 bases spanning the gap. The CDR3 is made up of 13 amino acids. The CDR3 here is CAWSSPGSFQQYF. CDR3 DNA: TGTGCCTGGAGTTCCCCCGGGAGTTTCCAGCAGTACTTC.

The gene calls are TRBV24-1 and TRBJ2-5, with a tentative D call TRBD1 (5 bases). Germline CDR1 is KGHDR and CDR2 is SFDVKD. Trimming removed 4 bases from V and 7 bases from J, with 12 bases in between. There are 13 residues in the CDR3. CDR3 coding DNA: TGTGCCACCAGTGAGCAGGGATTTGGGACCCAGTACTTC. Protein sequence: CATSEQGFGTQYF.

The chain recombines TRBV5-4 with TRBJ2-1, with 8 bases aligning to TRBD2. Germline values: CDR1 SGHNT, CDR2 YYREEE (reference sequence). This CDR3 spans 16 amino acids. The junction had 8 bases not matched to a gene; V was cut back by 4 bases and J by 2 bases. CDR3 sequence (DNA): TGTGCCAGCAGCAAAGGGGGACTAGTACCCTACAATGAGCAGTTCTTC. Its translation is CASSKGGLVPYNEQFF. Variable domain in full (rest from reference TRBV5-4 and TRBJ2-1): ETGVTQSPTHLIKTRGQQVTLRCSSQSGHNTVSWYQQALGQGPQFIFQYYREEENGRGNFPPRFSGLQFPNYSSELNVNALELDDSALYLCASSKGGLVPYNEQFFGPGTRLTVL.

The chain carries TRBV24-1 and TRBJ2-2; D is possibly TRBD1 (5 bases). In germline, CDR1 is KGHDR, CDR2 SFDVKD. The CDR3 consists of 15 residues. The V gene lost 0 bases and the J gene lost 2 bases, with 6 bases spanning the gap. CDR3 loop: CATSDLDSNTGELFF. The CDR3 DNA reads as TGTGCCACCAGTGATTTGGACAGTAACACCGGGGAGCTGTTTTTT.

This rearrangement joins TRBV3-1 (or the pseudogene TRBV3-2) to TRBJ2-2; 9 nucleotides match TRBD2. Germline V gene sequence: CDR1 LGHDT, CDR2 YNNKEL (reference sequence). There are 15 residues in the CDR3. J gave up 5 bases and V 1 base, and 2 bases lay outside the gene matches. The CDR3 here is CASSQGGRATGELFF. CDR3 coding DNA: TGTGCCAGCAGCCAAGGCGGGAGGGCTACCGGGGAGCTGTTTTTT.

CDR3 residues: CASSFSGASSYNEQFF. DNA for the CDR3: TGTGCCAGCAGCTTCTCCGGGGCGAGTTCCTACAATGAGCAGTTCTTC. This rearrangement joins TRBV7-9 to TRBJ2-1; D is tentatively TRBD1 or TRBD2 (5 bases each). Germline V gene sequence: CDR1 SEHNR, CDR2 FQNEAQ (reference sequence). Trimming pared 3 bases from V and 1 base from J, leaving 13 bases between. This CDR3 contains 16 residues.

The chain has TRBV5-1 and TRBJ2-7, with 11 bases aligning to TRBD1. Trimming took 2 bases from V and 5 from J; bases not matched to a gene: 3. CDR3 length equals 14 residues. Germline V gene data show CDR1 as SGHRS and CDR2 as YFSETQ. The CDR3 reads CASSFPGQGDEQYF. The CDR3 nucleotides are TGCGCCAGCAGCTTCCCGGGACAGGGGGACGAGCAGTACTTC. The full variable domain, in which reference TRBV5-1 and TRBJ2-7 provide the parts outside the CDR3, is KAGVTQTPRYLIKTRGQQVTLSCSPISGHRSVSWYQQTPGQGLQFLFEYFSETQRNKGNFPGRFSGRQFSNSRSEMNVSTLELGDSALYLCASSFPGQGDEQYFGPGTRLTVT.

This chain uses TRBV6-1 with TRBJ1-1; weak D call: TRBD1 (6 bases). There are 15 residues in the CDR3. Germline V gene sequence: CDR1 MNHNS, CDR2 SASEGT. V lost 3 bases to trimming and J lost 3 bases, with 14 bases between them. The CDR3, as DNA: TGTGCCAGCAGTGAGAAGGGGGAGAGGTACACTGAAGCTTTCTTT. It encodes CASSEKGERYTEAFF.

The chain employs TRBV11-2 and TRBJ2-2; D possibly uses TRBD1 or TRBD2 (5 bases each). The CDR3 runs to 17 residues. The V gene's germline CDR1 is SGHAT and CDR2 FQNNGV. Trimming cost V 3 bases and J 6 bases, with 20 bases left between them. The CDR3 sequence is CASSFRPLGESAGELFF. The CDR3 coding sequence is TGTGCCAGCAGCTTCAGGCCTCTGGGGGAAAGTGCCGGGGAGCTGTTTTTT.

The chain joins TRBV29-1 to TRBJ1-6; D gene uncertain. The CDR3 runs to 13 residues. Trimming pared 4 bases from V and 6 bases from J, leaving 10 bases between. Germline V gene lookup returns CDR1 SQVTM and CDR2 ANQGSEA. DNA for the CDR3: TGCAGCGTTGGGGCGGACTTTAATTCACCCCTCCACTTT. Protein sequence: CSVGADFNSPLHF.

This clone was observed a handful of times. The rearrangement uses TRBV6-5 and TRBJ1-1, with 7 bases matching TRBD1. J gave up 4 bases and V 2 bases, and 4 bases lay outside the gene matches. CDR1 MNHEY and CDR2 SVGAGI come from the germline V gene. The CDR3 runs 14 residues. DNA of the CDR3: TGTGCCAGCAGTTACAGGGGGCGCAGCACTGAAGCTTTCTTT. Protein sequence: CASSYRGRSTEAFF.

The genes are TRBV6-5 and TRBJ2-6; 7 bases align to TRBD2. CDR1 and CDR2 (germline): MNHEY, SVGAGI. With 5 bases clipped from V and 8 bases from J, the junction kept 9 bases outside the gene matches. There are 15 residues in the CDR3. This chain's CDR3 is CASSHTGLVTNVLTF. Here the CDR3 DNA reads TGTGCCAGCAGTCATACAGGACTAGTAACCAACGTCCTGACTTTC.

The chain recombines TRBV2 with TRBJ2-1; TRBD2 agrees at 8 bases. This CDR3 spans 18 amino acids. CDR1 is SNHLY, CDR2 FYNNEI, per germline. J gave up 5 bases and V 0 bases, and 12 bases lay outside the gene matches. In nucleotides, the CDR3 is TGTGCCAGCAGTGAAGCTCCAGCGGGAGAGGCACTGGACAATGAGCAGTTCTTC. Its translation is CASSEAPAGEALDNEQFF.

The count of this clone is one. As DNA, the CDR3 is TGTGCCAGCACCCTCCTGTCACAAGGGCAGGATGGCTACACCTTC. The encoded protein is CASTLLSQGQDGYTF. The V and J genes are TRBV28 and TRBJ1-2; the D is unclear. The CDR3 loop spans 15 amino acids. Germline CDR1 and CDR2: MDHEN and SYDVKM. V lost 7 bases to trimming and J lost 6 bases, with 21 bases between them.

The chain is built from TRBV13 and TRBJ1-5; 9 bases fit TRBD1. Trimming removed 5 bases from V and 2 bases from J; junction bases left unmatched: 13. Looked up from germline, CDR1 is PRHDT and CDR2 is FYEKMQ (reference sequence). CDR3 length: 18 residues. The CDR3, as DNA: TGTGCCAGCAGCCATCGGGACAGGGAAGGGTGGGGCAATCAGCCCCAGCATTTT. It specifies CASSHRDREGWGNQPQHF.

The J gene is TRBJ1-2, the V gene TRBV30, with 9 bases aligning to TRBD1. Germline-derived CDR1 and CDR2 are GTSNPN and SVGIG (reference sequence). V lost 3 bases, J lost 3 bases, and 11 bases stayed unmatched. The CDR3 covers 16 residues. CDR3 amino acids: CAWRNRQGGMDYGYTF. The CDR3 nucleotides are TGTGCCTGGAGAAATCGACAGGGGGGCATGGACTATGGCTACACCTTC.

The chain is built from TRBV4-1 and TRBJ1-4; D gene ambiguous. The CDR3 is 13 residues long. CDR1 MGHRA and CDR2 YSYEKL come from the germline V gene. Between the trimmed V and J ends, which lost 5 bases and 4 bases, there was a span of 8 bases. The chain's CDR3 is CASSGERNEKLFF. The DNA of the CDR3 is TGCGCCAGCAGCGGGGAGCGTAATGAAAAACTGTTTTTT.

The chain couples TRBV2 to TRBJ2-7; D is perhaps TRBD1 (5 bases). V lost 7 bases to trimming and J lost 2 bases, with 12 bases between them. This CDR3 spans 13 amino acids. Germline CDR1 is SNHLY and CDR2 is FYNNEI. As DNA, the CDR3 is TGTGCCAGCACCTGGCAGGGCGCCTACGAGCAGTACTTC. Translation gives CASTWQGAYEQYF.